This T cell receptor (beta chain) was retrieved from a study of PD-L1 blockade in urothelial cancer. Across the study: Patients had undergone 0 to 3 prior chemotherapy regimens.

Germline V CDR1 and CDR2: SGHTA, FQGNSA. J lost 3 bases, V lost 1 base, and 3 bases had no gene match. This CDR3 is built from 14 residues. Per-patient samples, pretreatment and on-treatment, numbered 1 to 8. Here immunoSEQ multiplex PCR was the method, and the copy in TCRdb shows in-frame clones only, minus some. The sample contains around 100,000 clones, approximately 85% of which appear only once. The source is a man aged 45 to 65 with urothelial cancer. The V call is TRBV7-2, the J call TRBJ2-7; 7 bases match TRBD2. The sample in question was PBMCs, obtained around atezolizumab (anti-PD-L1) treatment. CDR3 residues: CASSLGGLGYEQYF. CDR3 DNA: TGTGCCAGCAGCTTAGGAGGACTAGGCTACGAGCAGTACTTC.